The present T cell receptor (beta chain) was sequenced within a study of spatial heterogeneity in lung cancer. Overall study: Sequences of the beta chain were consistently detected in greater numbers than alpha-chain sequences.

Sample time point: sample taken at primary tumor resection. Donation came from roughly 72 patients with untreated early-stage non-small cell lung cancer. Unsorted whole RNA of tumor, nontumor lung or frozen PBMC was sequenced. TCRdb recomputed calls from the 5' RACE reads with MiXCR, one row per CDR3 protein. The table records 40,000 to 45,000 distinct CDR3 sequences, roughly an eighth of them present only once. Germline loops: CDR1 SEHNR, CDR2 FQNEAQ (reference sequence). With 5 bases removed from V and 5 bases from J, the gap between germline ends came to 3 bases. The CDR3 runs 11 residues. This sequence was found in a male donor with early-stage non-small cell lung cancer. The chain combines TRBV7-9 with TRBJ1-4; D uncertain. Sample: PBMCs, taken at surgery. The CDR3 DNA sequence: TGTGCCAGCAGCGCGAATGAAAAACTGTTTTTT. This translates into CASSANEKLFF.